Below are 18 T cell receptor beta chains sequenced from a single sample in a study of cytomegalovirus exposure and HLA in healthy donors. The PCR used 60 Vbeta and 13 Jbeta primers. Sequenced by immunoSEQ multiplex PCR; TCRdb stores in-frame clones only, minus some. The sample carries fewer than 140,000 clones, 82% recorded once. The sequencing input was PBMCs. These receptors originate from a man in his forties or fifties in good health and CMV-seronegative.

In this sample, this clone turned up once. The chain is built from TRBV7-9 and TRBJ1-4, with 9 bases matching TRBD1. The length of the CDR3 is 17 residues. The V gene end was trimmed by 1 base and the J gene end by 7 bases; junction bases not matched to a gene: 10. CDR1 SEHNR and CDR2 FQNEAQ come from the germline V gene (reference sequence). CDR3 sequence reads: CASSLDRQGGRSEKLFF. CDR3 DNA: TGTGCCAGCAGCTTAGACCGACAGGGGGGTCGTAGTGAAAAACTGTTTTTT.

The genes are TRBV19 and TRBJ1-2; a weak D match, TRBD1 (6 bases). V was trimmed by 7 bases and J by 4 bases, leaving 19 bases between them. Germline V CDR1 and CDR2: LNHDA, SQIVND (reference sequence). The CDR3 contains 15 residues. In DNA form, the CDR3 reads TGTGCCAGTATACCAGGACAGCTTGACGTCTATGGCTACACCTTC. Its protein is CASIPGQLDVYGYTF.

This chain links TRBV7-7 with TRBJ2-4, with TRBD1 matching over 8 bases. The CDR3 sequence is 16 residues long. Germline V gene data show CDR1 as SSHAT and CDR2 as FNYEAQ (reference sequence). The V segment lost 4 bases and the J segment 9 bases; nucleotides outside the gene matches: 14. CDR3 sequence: CASSSETTGAPPIQYF. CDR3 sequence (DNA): TGTGCCAGCAGCTCAGAAACGACAGGGGCACCCCCCATTCAGTACTTC.

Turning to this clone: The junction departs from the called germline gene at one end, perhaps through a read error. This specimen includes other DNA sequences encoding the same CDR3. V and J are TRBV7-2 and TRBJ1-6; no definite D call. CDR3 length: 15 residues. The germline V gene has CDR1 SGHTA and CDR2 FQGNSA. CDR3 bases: TGTGCCAGCAGCCTATATTCCGGGAATAATTCCCCCCTCCACTTT. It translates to CASSLYSGNNSPLHF.

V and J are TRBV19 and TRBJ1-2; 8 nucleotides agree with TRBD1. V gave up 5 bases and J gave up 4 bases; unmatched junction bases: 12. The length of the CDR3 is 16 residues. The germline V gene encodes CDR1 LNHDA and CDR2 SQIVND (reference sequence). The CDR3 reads CASSPQGLGQVYGYTF. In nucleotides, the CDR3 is TGTGCCAGTAGTCCCCAGGGCTTGGGACAGGTCTATGGCTACACCTTC.

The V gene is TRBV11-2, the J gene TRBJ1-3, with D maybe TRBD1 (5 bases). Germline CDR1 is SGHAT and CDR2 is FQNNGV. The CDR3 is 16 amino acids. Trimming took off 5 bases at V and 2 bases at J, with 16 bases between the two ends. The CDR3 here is CASSPNFDSTGNTIYF. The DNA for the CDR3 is TGTGCCAGCAGCCCTAACTTCGACAGCACTGGAAACACCATATATTTT.

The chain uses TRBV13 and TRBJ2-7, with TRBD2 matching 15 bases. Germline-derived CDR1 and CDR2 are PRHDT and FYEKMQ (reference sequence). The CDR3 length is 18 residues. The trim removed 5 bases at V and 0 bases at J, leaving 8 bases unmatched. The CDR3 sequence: CASSRTSGGAFGSYEQYV. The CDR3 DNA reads TGTGCCAGCAGCAGGACTAGCGGGGGGGCTTTCGGCTCCTACGAGCAGTACGTC.

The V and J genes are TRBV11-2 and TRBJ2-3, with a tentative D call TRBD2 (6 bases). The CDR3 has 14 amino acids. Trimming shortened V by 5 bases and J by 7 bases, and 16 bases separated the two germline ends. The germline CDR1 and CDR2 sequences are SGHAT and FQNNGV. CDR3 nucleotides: TGTGCCAGCAGCACGGGACTCATCGGGAATACGCAGTATTTT. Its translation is CASSTGLIGNTQYF.

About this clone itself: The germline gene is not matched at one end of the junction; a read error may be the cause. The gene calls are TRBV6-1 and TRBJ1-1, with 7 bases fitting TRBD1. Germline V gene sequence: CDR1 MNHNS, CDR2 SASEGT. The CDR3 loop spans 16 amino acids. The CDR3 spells CAGSEVAGQIYTEAFF. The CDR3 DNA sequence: TGTGCCGGCAGTGAAGTTGCGGGACAGATCTACACTGAAGCTTTCTTT.

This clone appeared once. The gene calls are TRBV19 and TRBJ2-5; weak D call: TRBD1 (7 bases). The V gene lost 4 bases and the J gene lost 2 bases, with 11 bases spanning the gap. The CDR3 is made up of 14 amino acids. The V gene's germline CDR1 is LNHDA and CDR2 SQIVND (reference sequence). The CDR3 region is CASSTGDSQETQYF. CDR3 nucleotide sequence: TGTGCCAGTAGTACGGGGGACAGTCAAGAGACCCAGTACTTC.

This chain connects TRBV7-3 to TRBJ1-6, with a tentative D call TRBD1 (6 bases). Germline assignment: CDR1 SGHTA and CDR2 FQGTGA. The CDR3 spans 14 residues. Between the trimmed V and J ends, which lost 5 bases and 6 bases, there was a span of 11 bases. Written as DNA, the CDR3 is TGTGCCAGCAGCCCCGGACAGACTAATTCACCCCTCCACTTT. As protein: CASSPGQTNSPLHF. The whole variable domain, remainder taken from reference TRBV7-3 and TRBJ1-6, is GAGVSQTPSNKVTEKGKYVELRCDPISGHTALYWYRQSLGQGPEFLIYFQGTGAADDSGLPNDRFFAVRPEGSVSTLKIQRTERGDSAVYLCASSPGQTNSPLHFGNGTRLTVT.

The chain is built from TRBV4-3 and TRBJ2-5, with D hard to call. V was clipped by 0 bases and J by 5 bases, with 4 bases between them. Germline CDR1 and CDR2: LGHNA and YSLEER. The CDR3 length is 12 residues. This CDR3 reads CASSQDRETQYF. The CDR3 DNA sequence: TGCGCCAGCAGCCAAGACCGGGAGACCCAGTACTTC.

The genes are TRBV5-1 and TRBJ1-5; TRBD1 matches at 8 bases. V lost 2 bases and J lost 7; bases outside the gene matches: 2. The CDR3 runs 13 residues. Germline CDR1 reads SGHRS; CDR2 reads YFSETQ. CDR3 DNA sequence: TGCGCCAGCAGCTTTACAGGGGGGCAGCCCCAGCATTTT. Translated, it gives CASSFTGGQPQHF.

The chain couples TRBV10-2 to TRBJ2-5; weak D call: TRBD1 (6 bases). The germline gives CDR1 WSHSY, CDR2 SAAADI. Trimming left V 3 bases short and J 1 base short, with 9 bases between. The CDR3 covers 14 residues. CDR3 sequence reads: CASSEQGAQETQYF. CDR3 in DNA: TGCGCCAGCAGTGAACAGGGTGCCCAAGAGACCCAGTACTTC.

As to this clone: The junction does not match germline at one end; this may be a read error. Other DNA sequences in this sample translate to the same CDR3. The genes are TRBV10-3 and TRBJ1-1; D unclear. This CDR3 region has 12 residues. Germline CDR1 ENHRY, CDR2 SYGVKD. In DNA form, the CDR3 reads TGTGCCATCGGACTGCGCGAAGGTGAAGCCTTCTTT. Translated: CAIGLREGEAFF.

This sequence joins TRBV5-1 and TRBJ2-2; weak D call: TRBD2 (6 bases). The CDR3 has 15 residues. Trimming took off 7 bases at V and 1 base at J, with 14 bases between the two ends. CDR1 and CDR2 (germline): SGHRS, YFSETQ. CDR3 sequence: CASGGGSGNTGELFF. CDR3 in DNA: TGCGCCAGCGGGGGAGGAAGTGGGAACACCGGGGAGCTGTTTTTT.

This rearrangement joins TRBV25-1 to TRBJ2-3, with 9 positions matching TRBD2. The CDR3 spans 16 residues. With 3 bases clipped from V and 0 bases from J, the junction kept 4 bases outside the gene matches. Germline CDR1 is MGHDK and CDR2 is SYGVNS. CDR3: CASSEPGLASTDTQYF. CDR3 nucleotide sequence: TGTGCCAGCAGTGAGCCCGGACTAGCGAGCACAGATACGCAGTATTTT.

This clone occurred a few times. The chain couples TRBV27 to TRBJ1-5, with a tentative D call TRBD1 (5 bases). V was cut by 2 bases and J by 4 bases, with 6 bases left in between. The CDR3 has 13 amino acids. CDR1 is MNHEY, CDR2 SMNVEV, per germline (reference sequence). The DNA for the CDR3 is TGTGCCAGCAGTTTACAGGGAAATCAGCCCCAGCATTTT. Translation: CASSLQGNQPQHF.